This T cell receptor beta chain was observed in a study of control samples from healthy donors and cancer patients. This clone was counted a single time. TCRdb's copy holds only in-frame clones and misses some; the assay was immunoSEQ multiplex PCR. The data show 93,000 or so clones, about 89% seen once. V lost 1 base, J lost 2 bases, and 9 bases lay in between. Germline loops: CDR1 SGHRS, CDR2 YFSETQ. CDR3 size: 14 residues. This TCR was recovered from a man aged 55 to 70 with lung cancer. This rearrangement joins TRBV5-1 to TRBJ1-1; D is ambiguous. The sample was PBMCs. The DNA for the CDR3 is TGCGCCAGCAGCTTGTCCCGTTCTAACACTGAAGCTTTCTTT. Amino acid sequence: CASSLSRSNTEAFF.